The rows below give T cell receptor beta chains drawn from one sample of a study of Tregs in tolerant kidney transplant recipients. Libraries were prepared by immunoSEQ multiplex PCR; TCRdb keeps only in-frame clonotypes and omits some of them. The table has about 73,000 clones, 95% to 98% seen once. The specimen was CD4+ T cells from blood, collected before the transplant. The receptor set was obtained from a human donor who received a combined kidney and bone marrow transplant. Both conserved end residues are part of each CDR3. The D gene is left open where the match is weak. For some rows the clone size is stated as once, few or many, or as a class when expanded; others skip it.

d_gene	j_gene	abundance	v_gene	CDR3aa	CDR3nt
-	TRBJ2-1	-	TRBV19	CASSIDTFYYNEQFF	TGTGCCAGTAGTATAGACACGTTCTACTACAATGAGCAGTTCTTC
TRBD2	TRBJ2-6	-	TRBV5-4	CASSPGGATGANVLTF	TGTGCCAGCAGCCCGGGGGGGGCTACTGGGGCCAACGTCCTGACTTTC
-	TRBJ1-1	-	TRBV7-3	CASSLRAGNMNTEAFF	TGTGCCAGCAGCTTAAGAGCCGGGAATATGAACACTGAAGCTTTCTTT
TRBD1	TRBJ2-1	-	TRBV11-3	CASSPGTGSYNEQFF	TGTGCCAGCAGCCCCGGGACAGGATCATACAATGAGCAGTTCTTC
-	TRBJ1-2	-	TRBV2	CASSPRQVYGYTF	TGTGCCAGCAGTCCCCGACAGGTCTATGGCTACACCTTC
-	TRBJ2-5	-	TRBV5-4	CASSQTLGTPLETQYF	TGTGCCAGCAGTCAAACGTTGGGCACTCCACTAGAGACCCAGTACTTC
-	TRBJ1-1	-	TRBV5-5	CASSLGRGKMKDTEAFF	TGTGCCAGCAGCTTAGGCAGGGGCAAAATGAAGGACACTGAAGCTTTCTTT
TRBD1	TRBJ1-2	few	TRBV14	CASSQGLGGQALLGYTF	TGTGCCAGCAGCCAAGGGCTCGGGGGACAGGCGCTTCTTGGCTACACCTTC
-	TRBJ2-2	-	TRBV9	CASSVASQAGELFF	TGTGCCAGCAGCGTAGCTTCTCAGGCCGGGGAGCTGTTTTTT
-	TRBJ1-5	-	TRBV11-3	CASSSTASRGEGNQPQHF	TGTGCCAGCAGCTCCACAGCAAGCCGGGGGGAAGGCAATCAGCCCCAGCATTTT
-	TRBJ2-3	-	TRBV28	CASSPVEDTQYF	TGTGCCAGCAGTCCTGTAGAAGATACGCAGTATTTT
-	TRBJ2-7	-	TRBV2	CASSERESSYEQYF	TGTGCCAGCAGTGAGAGGGAAAGCTCCTACGAGCAGTACTTC
-	TRBJ2-4	-	TRBV13	CASSLGERGSLAKNIQYF	TGTGCCAGCAGCTTAGGGGAAAGAGGGAGTTTAGCCAAAAACATTCAGTACTTC
TRBD1	TRBJ1-2	-	TRBV6-6	CASSGTGGAGYTF	TGTGCCAGCAGTGGCACAGGGGGGGCTGGCTACACCTTC
TRBD2	TRBJ2-1	-	TRBV18	CASSGGAYNEQFF	TGTGCCAGCTCAGGGGGGGCCTACAATGAGCAGTTCTTC
-	TRBJ1-1	-	TRBV6-6	CASSYREKNTEAFF	TGTGCCAGCAGTTACCGGGAGAAGAACACTGAAGCTTTCTTT
TRBD1	TRBJ1-5	-	TRBV7-2	CASSLAFDRVSNQPQHF	TGTGCCAGCAGCTTAGCGTTTGACAGGGTTAGCAATCAGCCCCAGCATTTT
TRBD1	TRBJ1-1	-	TRBV10-3	CATAIQGARNTEAFF	TGTGCCACCGCAATCCAGGGGGCGCGGAACACTGAAGCTTTCTTT
-	TRBJ1-1	few	TRBV27	CASSFSGRFSEAFF	TGTGCCAGCAGTTTCTCAGGGAGGTTCTCTGAAGCTTTCTTT
TRBD1	TRBJ2-7	-	TRBV5-6	CASNLLGQQTIYEQYF	TGTGCCAGCAATCTTCTGGGACAGCAAACGATTTACGAGCAGTACTTC
TRBD1	TRBJ1-1	-	TRBV19	CASSIRQGAETEAFF	TGTGCCAGTAGTATCCGACAGGGGGCAGAAACTGAAGCTTTCTTT
-	TRBJ1-5	-	TRBV6-6	CASSWVKGSGNQPQHF	TGTGCCAGCAGTTGGGTCAAGGGTAGCGGCAATCAGCCCCAGCATTTT
TRBD2	TRBJ2-1	-	TRBV15	CATSRTRTSGRGQFF	TGTGCCACCAGCAGAACCCGGACTAGCGGGAGAGGGCAGTTCTTC
-	TRBJ1-1	-	TRBV27	CASSPHASGEGWNTEAFF	TGTGCCAGCAGTCCCCACGCGAGTGGGGAGGGTTGGAACACTGAAGCTTTCTTT
TRBD1	TRBJ1-5	-	TRBV2	CASTPQGADQPQHF	TGTGCCAGCACACCACAGGGGGCGGATCAGCCCCAGCATTTT
TRBD1	TRBJ2-4	-	TRBV5-1	CASSPRTGGDIQYF	TGCGCCAGCAGCCCCAGGACAGGGGGAGACATTCAGTACTTC
-	TRBJ1-2	-	TRBV4-3	CASSPTHRGGYTF	TGCGCCAGCAGCCCAACCCATAGGGGTGGCTACACCTTC
-	TRBJ2-3	-	TRBV7-2	CASSFASAYTDTQYF	TGTGCCAGCAGCTTCGCTAGCGCCTACACAGATACGCAGTATTTT
-	TRBJ2-5	-	TRBV7-2	CASSYTDWRETQYF	TGTGCCAGCAGCTACACGGACTGGCGGGAGACCCAGTACTTC
TRBD1	TRBJ2-7	-	TRBV6-1	CATDRVYQYEQYF	TGTGCCACCGACAGGGTTTATCAGTACGAGCAGTACTTC
-	TRBJ2-1	-	TRBV28	CASRSLAVVENEQFF	TGTGCCAGCAGGTCTTTAGCGGTAGTTGAGAATGAGCAGTTCTTC
-	TRBJ2-3	-	TRBV10-3	CAISPDPGSATQYF	TGTGCCATCAGTCCGGACCCGGGGTCGGCTACGCAGTATTTT
-	TRBJ1-5	-	TRBV28	CASAWGGDSNQPQHF	TGTGCCAGCGCCTGGGGGGGGGATAGCAATCAGCCCCAGCATTTT
TRBD1	TRBJ2-2	-	TRBV5-1	CASSVQQGLTAGELFF	TGCGCCAGCAGCGTCCAACAGGGGTTAACCGCCGGGGAGCTGTTTTTT
TRBD1	TRBJ1-2	once	TRBV7-8	CASSLQGAPNNYGYTF	TGTGCCAGCAGCTTACAGGGGGCCCCGAACAACTATGGCTACACCTTC
-	TRBJ2-5	-	TRBV29-1	CSVGHAGLETQYF	TGCAGCGTTGGTCACGCAGGGTTGGAGACCCAGTACTTC
TRBD2	TRBJ2-3	-	TRBV2	CASSELGTRSDTQYF	TGTGCCAGCAGTGAACTTGGGACTAGGTCAGATACGCAGTATTTT
-	TRBJ2-3	-	TRBV4-3	CASSHREPSTDTQYF	TGCGCCAGCAGCCATAGGGAGCCGAGCACAGATACGCAGTATTTT